The 21 T cell receptor beta chains below were found in one sample sequenced in a study of cytomegalovirus exposure and HLA in healthy donors. Primers: 60 Vbeta forward and 13 Jbeta reverse. The repertoire was sequenced with immunoSEQ multiplex PCR; TCRdb's copy has only in-frame clones and lacks some. The sample includes around 200,000 clones, 75% to 90% of them seen just once. Sequenced material: PBMCs. These receptors were taken from a woman aged 25-40 years in good health and CMV-seronegative.

V usage is TRBV6-1 and J usage is TRBJ1-1; D is unclear. Germline CDR1 and CDR2: MNHNS and SASEGT. Trimming stripped 5 bases from V and 1 base from J, with 14 bases between. CDR3 size: 15 residues. In nucleotides, the CDR3 is TGTGCCAGCAGTACAGTAAGACATCCGAACACTGAAGCTTTCTTT. Protein sequence: CASSTVRHPNTEAFF.

The chain has TRBV7-3 and TRBJ2-1; 13 nucleotides line up with TRBD2. The CDR3 is 15 amino acids. V shed 5 bases, J shed 13 bases, and the junction held 11 bases outside the gene matches. Per the germline V gene, CDR1 is SGHTA and CDR2 is FQGTGA. The CDR3 nucleotides are TGTGCCAGCAGCGTCGGGACTAGCGGGAAGACGCATCAGTTCTTC. Its translation: CASSVGTSGKTHQFF.

This chain connects TRBV7-9 to TRBJ2-1, with D possibly TRBD1 on 6 matching bases. The germline V gene has CDR1 SEHNR and CDR2 FQNEAQ (reference sequence). V was clipped by 5 bases and J by 2 bases, with 10 bases between them. The CDR3 sequence is 14 residues long. Written as DNA, the CDR3 is TGTGCCAGCAGCGTTAGGGACACCTACAATGAGCAGTTCTTC. It translates to CASSVRDTYNEQFF.

As concerns this clone: The junction and the germline gene differ at one end; a read error may be behind it. The sample has other DNA sequences that encode this CDR3 too. The J gene is TRBJ2-5, the V gene TRBV7-7; the D gene is possibly TRBD1 (6 bases). The CDR3 consists of 13 residues. CDR1 and CDR2 from the germline V gene are SSHAT and FNYEAQ (reference sequence). CDR3: CASSKDRQETQYF. DNA of the CDR3: TGTGCTAGCAGCAAAGACAGGCAAGAGACCCAGTACTTC.

V is TRBV10-3 and J is TRBJ2-2; the match to TRBD2 covers 16 bases. There are 21 residues in the CDR3. The junction had 14 bases not matched to a gene; V was cut back by 3 bases and J by 4 bases. Germline V lookup: CDR1 ENHRY, CDR2 SYGVKD. The CDR3 coding sequence is TGTGCCATCAGTGACCCTTGGTCCGGGACTAGCGGGAGGGTGGGCACCGGGGAGCTGTTTTTT. Translating gives CAISDPWSGTSGRVGTGELFF.

The rearrangement links TRBV2 to TRBJ1-1; TRBD1 aligns across 7 bases. The germline CDR1 and CDR2 sequences are SNHLY and FYNNEI. This CDR3 region has 14 residues. The V gene end was trimmed by 4 bases and the J gene end by 1 base; junction bases not matched to a gene: 3. For the CDR3, the DNA is TGTGCCAGCAGTGGTGGGACAGCGAACACTGAAGCTTTCTTT. Its protein is CASSGGTANTEAFF.

The genes are TRBV4-1 and TRBJ1-4; D unclear. The germline gives CDR1 MGHRA, CDR2 YSYEKL. This CDR3 comprises 14 residues. The V and J ends lost 1 base and 8 bases respectively, with 11 bases between them. The chain's CDR3 is CASSQGPVGEKLFF. For the CDR3, the DNA is TGCGCCAGCAGCCAAGGGCCCGTGGGCGAAAAACTGTTTTTT.

This chain links TRBV19 with TRBJ1-2; D is ambiguous. The CDR3 is made up of 13 amino acids. The ends were cut back, 3 bases at V and 6 bases at J, with 11 bases in the middle. Germline CDR1 LNHDA, CDR2 SQIVND (reference sequence). The chain's CDR3 is CASSIRGSHGYTF. The DNA for the CDR3 is TGTGCCAGTAGTATCCGGGGAAGTCATGGCTACACCTTC. The variable domain in full, with the rest retrieved from reference TRBV19 and TRBJ1-2, is DGGITQSPKYLFRKEGQNVTLSCEQNLNHDAMYWYRQDPGQGLRLIYYSQIVNDFQKGDIAEGYSVSREKKESFPLTVTSAQKNPTAFYLCASSIRGSHGYTFGSGTRLTVV.

This chain joins TRBV4-1 and TRBJ2-3; TRBD2 matches 14 bases. The CDR3 extends over 16 amino acids. The trim removed 4 bases at V and 5 bases at J, leaving 5 bases unmatched. Germline lookup yields CDR1 MGHRA and CDR2 YSYEKL. CDR3 in DNA: TGCGCCAGCAGCCCCCGACTAGCGGGAGGGCAAGATACGCAGTATTTT. Residues: CASSPRLAGGQDTQYF.

The chain links TRBV27 to TRBJ2-1; 11 bases map to TRBD2. CDR3 length: 13 residues. The V segment lost 5 bases and the J segment 10 bases; nucleotides outside the gene matches: 4. Germline loops: CDR1 MNHEY, CDR2 SMNVEV (reference sequence). Here the CDR3 reads CASSTIAGGEQFF. The CDR3 DNA reads as TGTGCCAGCAGTACCATAGCGGGAGGGGAGCAGTTCTTC.

The chain has TRBV6-1 and TRBJ2-1; 9 nucleotides align to TRBD1. V lost 4 bases and J lost 9; bases outside the gene matches: 10. Germline CDR1 reads MNHNS; CDR2 reads SASEGT. The CDR3 is made up of 15 amino acids. In DNA form, the CDR3 reads TGTGCCAGCAGTGTCCGGGACAGGGTTACGATTGAGCAGTTCTTC. Encoded protein: CASSVRDRVTIEQFF.

The chain employs TRBV7-9 and TRBJ2-1, with 10 nucleotides matching TRBD2. The junction had 14 bases not matched to a gene; V was cut back by 4 bases and J by 8 bases. The CDR3 length is 17 residues. Germline V lookup: CDR1 SEHNR, CDR2 FQNEAQ (reference sequence). CDR3: CASSSRTLAGDFDEQFF. CDR3 DNA sequence: TGTGCCAGCAGCTCGCGGACCCTAGCGGGAGATTTCGATGAGCAGTTCTTC.

V is TRBV2 and J is TRBJ1-5, with D possibly matching TRBD1 (5 bases). V was clipped by 1 base and J by 2 bases, with 9 bases between them. This CDR3 region has 15 residues. Germline CDR1 and CDR2: SNHLY and FYNNEI. CDR3 region: CASSEVGGGNQPQHF. DNA for the CDR3: TGTGCCAGCAGTGAAGTCGGGGGTGGCAATCAGCCCCAGCATTTT.

The chain employs TRBV28 and TRBJ2-7; D perhaps matches TRBD2 (5 bases). Germline-derived CDR1 and CDR2 are MDHEN and SYDVKM. Trimming cost V 5 bases and J 4 bases, with 9 bases left between them. The CDR3 has 12 residues. The CDR3 spells CASSDAGYEQYF. CDR3 in DNA: TGTGCCAGCAGTGATGCGGGTTACGAGCAGTACTTC.

The gene calls are TRBV29-1 and TRBJ2-3; 8 bases agree with TRBD2. V shed 4 bases and J 6 bases; nucleotides not matched to a gene: 6. Germline CDR1 reads SQVTM; CDR2 reads ANQGSEA. There are 13 residues in the CDR3. The DNA of the CDR3 is TGCAGCGTTGTCTTTAGCGGGGATGATACGCAGTATTTT. Translating it yields CSVVFSGDDTQYF.

The rearrangement uses TRBV7-2 and TRBJ1-5; 9 bases agree with TRBD1. J was trimmed by 3 bases and V by 4 bases; bases with no gene match: 10. CDR1 is SGHTA and CDR2 is FQGNSA in the germline V gene. The CDR3 loop spans 17 amino acids. The CDR3 nucleotides read TGTGCCAGCAGCTCGGAAAAGGGGACAGGGCTCAATCAGCCCCAGCATTTT. Translating gives CASSSEKGTGLNQPQHF. Filled out from reference TRBV7-2 and TRBJ1-5, the complete variable domain reads GAGVSQSPSNKVTEKGKDVELRCDPISGHTALYWYRQSLGQGLEFLIYFQGNSAPDKSGLPSDRFSAERTGGSVSTLTIQRTQQEDSAVYLCASSSEKGTGLNQPQHFGDGTRLSIL.

This clone turned up a few times. V gene TRBV5-4 combines with J gene TRBJ2-2; 10 positions match TRBD2. Trimming at V came to 4 bases and at J to 5 bases, leaving 5 bases not matched to a gene. CDR1 is SGHNT, CDR2 YYREEE, per germline (reference sequence). The CDR3 length is 15 residues. The CDR3 DNA is TGTGCCAGCAGCCGATGGACTAGCGGTACCGGGGAGCTGTTTTTT. It is translated as CASSRWTSGTGELFF.

CDR3 coding DNA: TGTGCCAGCAGACCCACGACAGGGGATCCAGATACGCAGTATTTT. Its translation: CASRPTTGDPDTQYF. The V call is TRBV28, the J call TRBJ2-3; 8 positions agree with TRBD1. The V gene end was trimmed by 6 bases and the J gene end by 4 bases; junction bases not matched to a gene: 9. The CDR3 runs 15 residues. The germline gives CDR1 MDHEN, CDR2 SYDVKM. The variable domain in full, completed from reference TRBV28 and TRBJ2-3, reads DVKVTQSSRYLVKRTGEKVFLECVQDMDHENMFWYRQDPGLGLRLIYFSYDVKMKEKGDIPEGYSVSREKKERFSLILESASTNQTSMYLCASRPTTGDPDTQYFGPGTRLTVL.

V and J are TRBV7-9 and TRBJ2-7, with 7 bases aligning to TRBD1. The germline CDR1 and CDR2 sequences are SEHNR and FQNEAQ (reference sequence). V was pared by 4 bases and J by 3 bases, with 3 bases of the junction left unmatched. This CDR3 has 13 amino acids. The CDR3 spells CASSSGQFYEQYF. The CDR3 DNA reads TGTGCCAGCAGCTCGGGACAGTTCTACGAGCAGTACTTC.

This chain joins TRBV5-1 and TRBJ2-2, with 10 bases identical to TRBD2. The germline CDR1 and CDR2 sequences are SGHRS and YFSETQ. CDR3 length equals 16 residues. The ends lost 3 bases at V and 5 bases at J; junction bases unmatched: 7. The CDR3 protein is CASSWASGRGTGELFF. CDR3 in DNA: TGCGCCAGCAGCTGGGCTAGCGGGAGAGGGACCGGGGAGCTGTTTTTT.

The chain employs TRBV10-3 and TRBJ1-1; 8 bases map to TRBD1. V lost 6 bases to trimming and J lost 4 bases; unmatched junction nucleotides: 13. The CDR3 runs to 16 residues. CDR1 is ENHRY and CDR2 is SYGVKD in the germline V gene. The CDR3 sequence: CAIRNNRGRGGTEAFF. CDR3 sequence (DNA): TGTGCCATCAGAAACAACAGGGGGAGGGGAGGCACTGAAGCTTTCTTT.